The 31 T cell receptor beta chains below all came from one sample that was sequenced in a study of T cell repertoires in cytomegalovirus infection. No antigen has been identified for these receptors. TCRdb independently ran MiXCR on the reads; one entry per CDR3 protein. Seen here are about 400,000 distinct CDR3 sequences, approximately 35% observed once, and the top ten hold about 14%. The source was cultured PBMCs, collected from culture after CMV antigen stimulation. Receptor source: a human donor in good health (CMV status not recorded). Some clones in this sample may be carry-over from other donors' samples.

This clonotype was observed many times. V gene TRBV7-2 combines with J gene TRBJ1-2, with 8 bases that match TRBD1. V trimming: 5 bases; J trimming: 4 bases; junction bases outside the gene matches: 9. Germline V gene data show CDR1 as SGHTA and CDR2 as FQGNSA. This CDR3 has 15 amino acids. The CDR3 coding sequence is TGTGCCAGCAGCGACAGGGGTCGGGGCGCCTATGGCTACACCTTC. Its protein product is CASSDRGRGAYGYTF.

V gene TRBV10-3 combines with J gene TRBJ1-1; TRBD1 aligns across 7 bases. The CDR3 has 14 residues. The trim removed 2 bases at V and 0 bases at J, leaving 0 bases unmatched. Per the germline V gene, CDR1 is ENHRY and CDR2 is SYGVKD. The CDR3 here is CAISEGQVNTEAFF. CDR3 DNA: TGTGCCATCAGTGAGGGACAGGTGAACACTGAAGCTTTCTTT.

This clonotype appeared a single time. The J gene is TRBJ2-7, the V gene TRBV28; D might be TRBD1 (6 bases). The CDR3 consists of 18 residues. Germline CDR1 and CDR2: MDHEN and SYDVKM. The V gene lost 2 bases and the J gene lost 0 bases, with 20 bases spanning the gap. CDR3 amino acids: CASSLPGQAILTSYEQYF. CDR3 DNA: TGTGCCAGCAGTTTACCGGGACAAGCCATACTAACCTCCTACGAGCAGTACTTC.

The chain uses TRBV5-4 and TRBJ1-2, with 9 positions matching TRBD1. Germline values: CDR1 SGHNT, CDR2 YYREEE (reference sequence). V lost 4 bases and J lost 5; bases outside the gene matches: 9. The CDR3 runs 15 residues. The CDR3 sequence is CASSPTGGPLYGYTF. The CDR3, as DNA: TGTGCCAGCAGCCCCACAGGGGGCCCCCTATATGGCTACACCTTC.

The chain employs TRBV12-3 or TRBV12-4 and TRBJ1-5; possibly TRBD1 for D (5 bases). The V end lost 7 bases, the J end lost 7 bases, and 20 bases lay between the germline ends. This CDR3 region has 15 residues. The CDR3 region has the DNA TGTGCCAGCACTTCGACATGGGTCCGGGGGCAGCCCCAGCATTTT. This sequence encodes CASTSTWVRGQPQHF.

V gene TRBV6-8 combines with J gene TRBJ2-7; 14 bases map to TRBD2. Germline CDR1 MNHGY, CDR2 SAAAGT. The junction had 16 bases not matched to a gene; V was cut back by 6 bases and J by 0 bases. There are 20 residues in the CDR3. This CDR3 reads CASRHRPGLAGVRLSYEQYF. In DNA form, the CDR3 reads TGTGCCAGCAGACACCGGCCGGGACTAGCGGGAGTTCGACTCTCCTACGAGCAGTACTTC.

The sample holds a few counts of this clonotype. The chain carries TRBV20-1 and TRBJ2-3, with D hard to call. The V end was cut by 5 bases, the J end by 0 bases, with 12 bases between. The germline CDR1 and CDR2 sequences are DFQATT and SNEGSKA (reference sequence). The CDR3 sequence is 14 residues long. The CDR3 DNA reads TGCAGTGCTTTGTCAGGTACTAGCACAGATACGCAGTATTTT. Its protein is CSALSGTSTDTQYF.

This clonotype has a count of ten or more. The J gene is TRBJ2-1, the V gene TRBV7-2; 9 bases line up with TRBD2. Germline values: CDR1 SGHTA, CDR2 FQGNSA. This CDR3 spans 17 amino acids. Trimming removed 5 bases from V and 7 bases from J; junction bases left unmatched: 15. CDR3 sequence reads: CASSHKRAGGLGNEQFF. The DNA of the CDR3 is TGTGCCAGCAGCCACAAGAGAGCGGGAGGTCTGGGGAATGAGCAGTTCTTC.

The chain recombines TRBV6-2 or TRBV6-3 with TRBJ2-3; D possibly matches TRBD1 or TRBD2 (5 bases each). The germline gives CDR1 MNHEY, CDR2 SVGEGT. V shed 6 bases and J shed 2 bases, with 9 bases lying between them. CDR3 size: 13 residues. The CDR3 nucleotides are TGTGCCAGCAGGGGACCCCCCACAGATACGCAGTATTTT. It yields the protein CASRGPPTDTQYF.

The chain uses TRBV7-2 and TRBJ2-4; D remains unclear. Deletions cut 5 bases from V and 0 bases from J, with 11 bases between. From germline, CDR1 is SGHTA and CDR2 FQGNSA. The CDR3 consists of 15 residues. The CDR3 here is CASSRPVVAKNIQYF. For the CDR3, the DNA is TGTGCCAGCAGCCGCCCCGTGGTAGCCAAAAACATTCAGTACTTC. Based on the CDR3 plus reference TRBV7-2 and TRBJ2-4, the full variable domain is GAGVSQSPSNKVTEKGKDVELRCDPISGHTALYWYRQSLGQGLEFLIYFQGNSAPDKSGLPSDRFSAERTGGSVSTLTIQRTQQEDSAVYLCASSRPVVAKNIQYFGAGTRLSVL.

The sample holds many counts of this clonotype. V usage is TRBV7-2 and J usage is TRBJ1-4, with unresolved D. The CDR3 consists of 13 residues. Germline V lookup: CDR1 SGHTA, CDR2 FQGNSA. Trimming removed 1 base at V and 8 bases at J, with 8 bases between. The CDR3 loop is CASSLGYREKLFF. The CDR3, as DNA: TGTGCCAGCAGCTTAGGTTATCGAGAAAAACTGTTTTTT.

This clonotype was counted a single time. The chain recombines TRBV24-1 with TRBJ2-3; the match to TRBD2 covers 8 bases. V lost 4 bases, J lost 8 bases, and 13 bases stayed unmatched. The CDR3 covers 16 residues. Germline-derived CDR1 and CDR2 are KGHDR and SFDVKD. The CDR3 DNA reads TGTGCCACCAGTGAGGATCGAGCGGGAGCCTTAGGTACGCAGTATTTT. This translates into CATSEDRAGALGTQYF.

V gene TRBV12-3 or TRBV12-4 combines with J gene TRBJ1-5, with D maybe TRBD1 (5 bases). V gave up 6 bases and J gave up 5 bases, with 11 bases separating them. The CDR3 runs to 13 residues. The CDR3 coding sequence is TGTGCCAGCAGCCCCCGGACATATCAGCCCCAGCATTTT. Encoded protein: CASSPRTYQPQHF.

This clonotype was counted a few times. The chain has TRBV12-3 or TRBV12-4 and TRBJ2-2; no definite D call. Trimming shortened V by 10 bases and J by 1 base, and 10 bases separated the two germline ends. CDR3 length: 13 amino acids. The CDR3: CANTGLNTGELFF. DNA of the CDR3: TGTGCCAATACCGGATTGAACACCGGGGAGCTGTTTTTT.

The chain combines TRBV6-2 or TRBV6-3 with TRBJ2-1; D remains ambiguous. The length of the CDR3 is 14 residues. Germline-derived CDR1 and CDR2 are MNHEY and SVGEGT. V lost 6 bases and J 10 bases, leaving 19 bases between the germline ends. CDR3 in DNA: TGTGCCAGCAGACCCTTTGAGGATCTGTACGAGCAGTTCTTC. Protein product: CASRPFEDLYEQFF.

The chain combines TRBV4-1 with TRBJ2-7; D gene uncertain. The CDR3 is 15 residues long. Trimming shortened V by 2 bases and J by 0 bases, and 11 bases separated the two germline ends. The V gene's germline CDR1 is MGHRA and CDR2 YSYEKL. The CDR3 here is CASSQSPLGSYEQYV. For the CDR3, the DNA is TGCGCCAGCAGCCAATCCCCGCTGGGCTCCTACGAGCAGTACGTC.

This chain connects TRBV15 to TRBJ1-4; D gene ambiguous. Germline V CDR1 and CDR2: LNHNV, YYDKDF (reference sequence). V was shortened by 9 bases and J by 6 bases, with 14 bases between the two germline ends. The CDR3 length is 13 residues. DNA of the CDR3: TGTGCCACGAACTCGATTGGGGATGAAAAACTGTTTTTT. Protein: CATNSIGDEKLFF.

This clonotype appeared many times. This chain joins TRBV7-2 and TRBJ2-3, with 9 bases aligning to TRBD1. J lost 9 bases, V lost 7 bases, and 8 bases had no gene match. There are 13 residues in the CDR3. The germline V gene encodes CDR1 SGHTA and CDR2 FQGNSA. CDR3 DNA sequence: TGTGCCAGCACCGTAACCGGGACAGGGACGCAGTATTTT. Translation: CASTVTGTGTQYF.

This clonotype was counted between two and nine times. The V and J genes are TRBV11-3 and TRBJ2-1, with D perhaps matching TRBD1 or TRBD2 (5 bases each). Trimming took off 1 base at V and 10 bases at J, with 8 bases between the two ends. In germline, CDR1 is SGHNT, CDR2 YENEEA. The CDR3 loop spans 12 amino acids. CDR3 DNA sequence: TGTGCCAGCAGCTTAGCTAGGGACGAGCAGTTCTTC. It specifies CASSLARDEQFF.

This chain joins TRBV14 and TRBJ2-3; 8 bases match TRBD1. CDR3 size: 16 residues. Trimming cost V 2 bases and J 0 bases; bases outside gene matches: 4. Germline V gene data show CDR1 as SGHDN and CDR2 as FVKESK. The CDR3 DNA is TGTGCCAGCAGCCAAAGACAGGGGACCAGCACAGATACGCAGTATTTT. Its translation is CASSQRQGTSTDTQYF.

This clonotype was picked up many times. The gene calls are TRBV7-2 and TRBJ2-5; no clear D. Trimming removed 2 bases at V and 8 bases at J, with 9 bases between. Germline loops: CDR1 SGHTA, CDR2 FQGNSA. There are 12 residues in the CDR3. In nucleotides, the CDR3 is TGTGCCAGCAGCTTACCGTTTCGAACCCAGTACTTC. This codes for CASSLPFRTQYF.

The genes are TRBV25-1 and TRBJ1-5; 10 bases fit TRBD1. J lost 7 bases, V lost 4 bases, and 7 bases had no gene match. The length of the CDR3 is 15 residues. CDR1 is MGHDK and CDR2 is SYGVNS in the germline V gene. CDR3 DNA: TGTGCCAGCAGTGCAGGACAGGGGGGGGGACAGCCCCAGCATTTT. It yields the protein CASSAGQGGGQPQHF.

This clonotype was found a few times. The chain carries TRBV7-2 and TRBJ2-3; D unresolved. The CDR3 is made up of 13 amino acids. The V and J ends lost 5 bases and 2 bases respectively, with 8 bases between them. Looked up from germline, CDR1 is SGHTA and CDR2 is FQGNSA. DNA for the CDR3: TGTGCCAGCAGCATAAGCTACACAGATACGCAGTATTTT. It translates to CASSISYTDTQYF.

This clonotype occurred a few times. The rearrangement joins TRBV4-1 to TRBJ2-4, with D perhaps TRBD1 (6 bases). V was pared by 2 bases and J by 4 bases, with 6 bases between. Germline assignment: CDR1 MGHRA and CDR2 YSYEKL. The CDR3 extends over 13 amino acids. CDR3 nucleotides: TGCGCCAGCAGCCAACAGGGGAAAAACATTCAGTACTTC. It is translated as CASSQQGKNIQYF.

This clonotype has more than one count but fewer than ten. The chain couples TRBV18 to TRBJ2-1; 10 positions agree with TRBD2. CDR3 size: 16 residues. With 1 base clipped from V and 2 bases from J, the junction kept 2 bases outside the gene matches. The germline V gene encodes CDR1 KGHSH and CDR2 LQKENI. The CDR3 is CASSPQLAGAYNEQFF. The CDR3 DNA follows: TGTGCCAGCTCACCACAGCTAGCGGGAGCCTACAATGAGCAGTTCTTC.

This clonotype was seen only a few times. V is TRBV20-1 and J is TRBJ2-1; perhaps TRBD1 as D (6 bases). Germline V CDR1 and CDR2: DFQATT, SNEGSKA (reference sequence). V shed 6 bases and J shed 0 bases, with 27 bases lying between them. The CDR3 is made up of 19 amino acids. The CDR3 loop is CSAIITPGQSSSSYNEQFF. The CDR3 DNA reads TGCAGTGCGATAATCACACCGGGACAATCATCGAGCTCCTACAATGAGCAGTTCTTC.

The chain combines TRBV19 with TRBJ2-1; TRBD1 might be the D (6 bases). Trimming removed 1 base from V and 0 bases from J, with 13 bases in between. The CDR3 has 17 residues. Germline-derived CDR1 and CDR2 are LNHDA and SQIVND (reference sequence). CDR3: CASSIATGMSSYNEQFF. Here the CDR3 DNA reads TGTGCCAGTAGTATAGCCACAGGGATGAGCTCCTACAATGAGCAGTTCTTC.

The genes are TRBV7-2 and TRBJ2-1; D unclear. From germline, CDR1 is SGHTA and CDR2 FQGNSA. CDR3 length: 13 residues. V was shortened by 5 bases and J by 0 bases, with 5 bases between the two germline ends. The CDR3 protein is CASSQPSYNEQFF. CDR3 in DNA: TGTGCCAGCAGCCAACCCTCCTACAATGAGCAGTTCTTC.

This clonotype was counted only a few times. V gene TRBV4-3 combines with J gene TRBJ2-7; D possibly uses TRBD1 or TRBD2 (5 bases each). The germline V and J ends were trimmed by 1 base and 6 bases, with 10 bases remaining between them. The CDR3 loop spans 13 amino acids. CDR1 is LGHNA and CDR2 is YSLEER in the germline V gene. The DNA of the CDR3 is TGCGCCAGCAGCCAAGGGGGGTATGGCGAGCAGTACTTC. Its translation is CASSQGGYGEQYF.

The chain is built from TRBV20-1 and TRBJ2-3; 8 nucleotides match TRBD2. This CDR3 has 17 residues. CDR1 and CDR2 (germline): DFQATT, SNEGSKA (reference sequence). The trim removed 1 base at V and 11 bases at J, leaving 20 bases unmatched. The CDR3 spells CSARVVGPSGGGFVQYF. The CDR3, as DNA: TGCAGTGCTAGAGTGGTGGGGCCGAGCGGGGGAGGGTTCGTGCAGTATTTT.

This clonotype was recorded a few times. The chain uses TRBV10-3 and TRBJ1-3; 9 bases match TRBD1. CDR1 and CDR2 from the germline V gene are ENHRY and SYGVKD. After removal of 3 bases from V and 0 bases from J, the junction contained 6 bases not matched to a gene. The CDR3 has 17 amino acids. CDR3 loop: CAISDYGQGSSGNTIYF. The CDR3 bases are TGTGCCATCAGTGATTACGGACAGGGGAGCTCTGGAAACACCATATATTTT.